This note documents a single T cell receptor (beta chain) sequence. These data originate in a study of cytomegalovirus exposure and HLA in healthy donors. With 60 Vbeta and 13 Jbeta primers, the PCR was carried out. Repertoires were generated with immunoSEQ multiplex PCR, while TCRdb's copy carries only in-frame clones and drops some. The repertoire has approximately 150,000 clones, around 80% of them found once; the top ten carry about 13%. The CDR3 has 11 residues. The germline CDR1 and CDR2 sequences are MDHEN and SYDVKM. Between the trimmed V and J ends, which lost 5 bases and 2 bases, there was a span of 4 bases.

The chain combines TRBV28 with TRBJ2-7; D uncertain. Sequencing was done on a sample of PBMCs. The sequence was collected from a man aged 35-49 years in good health and CMV-seropositive. The chain's CDR3 is CASSLTYEQYF. CDR3 DNA sequence: TGTGCCAGCAGTCTTACCTACGAGCAGTACTTC.